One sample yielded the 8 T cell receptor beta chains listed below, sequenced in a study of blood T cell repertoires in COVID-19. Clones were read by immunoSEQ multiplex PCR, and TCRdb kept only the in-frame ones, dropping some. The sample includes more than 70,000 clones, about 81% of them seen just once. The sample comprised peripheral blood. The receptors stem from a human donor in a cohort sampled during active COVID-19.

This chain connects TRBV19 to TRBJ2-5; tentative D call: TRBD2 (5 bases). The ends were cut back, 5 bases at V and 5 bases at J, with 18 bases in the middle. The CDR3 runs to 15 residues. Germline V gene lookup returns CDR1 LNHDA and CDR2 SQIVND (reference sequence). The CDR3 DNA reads TGTGCCAGTAGTGGGTTACAGTGGGGAGAGGAGACCCAGTACTTC. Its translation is CASSGLQWGEETQYF.

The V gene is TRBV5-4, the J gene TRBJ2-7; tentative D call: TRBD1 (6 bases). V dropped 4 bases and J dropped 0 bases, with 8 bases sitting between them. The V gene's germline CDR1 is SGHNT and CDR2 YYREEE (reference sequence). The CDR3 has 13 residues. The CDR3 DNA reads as TGTGCCAGCAGCCCGGACAGCTCCTACGAGCAGTACTTC. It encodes CASSPDSSYEQYF.

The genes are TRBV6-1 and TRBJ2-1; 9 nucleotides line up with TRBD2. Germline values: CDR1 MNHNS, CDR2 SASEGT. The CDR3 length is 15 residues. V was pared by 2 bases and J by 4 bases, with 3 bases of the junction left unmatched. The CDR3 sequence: CASSEIGLAYNEQFF. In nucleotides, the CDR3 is TGTGCCAGCAGTGAAATAGGACTAGCGTACAATGAGCAGTTCTTC.

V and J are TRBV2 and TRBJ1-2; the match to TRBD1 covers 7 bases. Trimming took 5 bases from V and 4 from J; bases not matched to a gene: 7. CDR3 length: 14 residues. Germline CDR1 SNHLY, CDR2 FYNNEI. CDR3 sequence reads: CASSPGQRAYGYTF. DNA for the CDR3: TGTGCCAGCAGTCCGGGACAGCGGGCCTATGGCTACACCTTC.

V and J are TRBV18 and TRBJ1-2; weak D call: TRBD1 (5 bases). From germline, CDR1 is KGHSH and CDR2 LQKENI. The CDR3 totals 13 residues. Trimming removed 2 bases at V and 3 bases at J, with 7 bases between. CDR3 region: CASSPGQDYGYTF. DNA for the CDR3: TGTGCCAGCTCACCAGGACAAGACTATGGCTACACCTTC.

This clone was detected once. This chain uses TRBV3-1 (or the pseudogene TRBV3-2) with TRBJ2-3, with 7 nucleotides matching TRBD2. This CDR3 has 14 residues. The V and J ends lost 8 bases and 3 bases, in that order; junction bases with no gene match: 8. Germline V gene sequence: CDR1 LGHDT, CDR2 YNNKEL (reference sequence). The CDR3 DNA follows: TGTGCCAGCTCCGGGGGGAGGCAGACAGATACGCAGTATTTT. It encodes CASSGGRQTDTQYF.

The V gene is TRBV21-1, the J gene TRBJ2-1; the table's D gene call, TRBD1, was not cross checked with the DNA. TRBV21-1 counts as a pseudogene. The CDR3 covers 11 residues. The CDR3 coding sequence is TGTGCCAGCAGCCCCAACAATGAGCAGTTCTTC. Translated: CASSPNNEQFF.

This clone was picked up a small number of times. CDR3 amino acids: CASSRTGEEQPQHF. Here the CDR3 DNA reads TGTGCCAGCAGTCGGACAGGGGAAGAACAGCCCCAGCATTTT. The gene calls are TRBV6-5 and TRBJ1-5; 9 bases are shared with TRBD1. With 5 bases clipped from V and 7 bases from J, the junction kept 6 bases outside the gene matches. The CDR3 spans 14 residues. Per germline, CDR1 MNHEY and CDR2 SVGAGI.